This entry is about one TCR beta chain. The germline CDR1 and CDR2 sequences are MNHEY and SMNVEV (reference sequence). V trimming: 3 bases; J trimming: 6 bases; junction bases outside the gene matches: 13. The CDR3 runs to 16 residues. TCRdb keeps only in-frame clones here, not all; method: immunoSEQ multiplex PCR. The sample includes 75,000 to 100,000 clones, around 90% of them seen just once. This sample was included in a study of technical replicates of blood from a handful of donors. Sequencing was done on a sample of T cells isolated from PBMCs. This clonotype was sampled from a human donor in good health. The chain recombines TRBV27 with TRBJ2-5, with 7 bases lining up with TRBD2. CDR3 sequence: CASSLGFSGVRKTQYF. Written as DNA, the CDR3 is TGTGCCAGCAGTTTGGGGTTCAGCGGGGTCAGGAAGACCCAGTACTTC.